This record concerns one T cell receptor beta chain sequence. These data are taken from a study of blood T cell repertoires in COVID-19. Whole-study context: Italy, Spain and the United States were the sources of the convalescent and acute COVID-19 samples. The cDNA or gDNA used as material had been derived from T cells, B-cell-depleted T cells, or PBMCs.

V gave up 5 bases and J gave up 6 bases; unmatched junction bases: 10. The CDR3 loop spans 15 amino acids. The germline gives CDR1 MNHEY, CDR2 SVGAGI. TCRdb's copy holds only in-frame clones and misses some; the assay was immunoSEQ multiplex PCR. The sample consists of 200,000 to 250,000 clones, 75% to 90% of them appearing once. Participant age was roughly 18 to 89 years, and participants resided in 20 to 30 US areas. Participant reports of clinical history set cohort assignment. This receptor was identified in a middle-aged man who had been exposed to COVID-19. The chain employs TRBV6-5 and TRBJ2-1; 7 bases are shared with TRBD2. Sequenced sample: PBMCs or T cells enriched from blood (not recorded which). The CDR3: CASSPWGGDGNEQFF. The DNA for the CDR3 is TGTGCCAGCAGTCCCTGGGGGGGAGACGGCAATGAGCAGTTCTTC.